This section outlines one T cell receptor (beta chain) sequence together with its context. Its antigen is currently unknown. The data derive from a study of cytomegalovirus exposure and HLA in healthy donors. Study findings and constraints: A cluster of highly shared sequence variants was likely a sequencing artifact. Being indistinguishable, some V segments were excluded, TRBV6-2 and TRBV6-3 among them.

Germline V gene lookup returns CDR1 MDHEN and CDR2 SYDVKM. This CDR3 has 11 amino acids. Trimming cost V 7 bases and J 8 bases, with 11 bases left between them. Both 60 Vbeta primers and 13 Jbeta primers went into the PCR. Authors' processing steps: A later analysis counted 70 million to 85 million unique TCR beta chains, 9.5 million to 13 million shared. Measured with immunoSEQ multiplex PCR; TCRdb has only the in-frame clones, and not every one. For V, J and clone size, that table is used; D and trimming come from the DNA. The table includes 150,000 to 200,000 clones, 82% detected once. This clonotype was sampled from a man aged 35 to 55 in good health and CMV-seronegative. The J gene is TRBJ1-2, the V gene TRBV28; maybe TRBD1 (5 bases). Sequencing was performed on PBMCs. CDR3 loop: CASIWRDGYTF. The CDR3 DNA reads TGTGCCAGCATTTGGAGGGACGGCTACACCTTC.